This T cell receptor beta chain was identified during a study of T cells in Graves' hyperthyroidism and ophthalmopathy. Germline trimming cut 4 bases from V and 1 base from J; bases unmatched to any gene: 5. CDR1 is MGHRA and CDR2 is YSYEKL in the germline V gene. The CDR3 runs to 15 residues. From RNA transcripts, TCR beta CDR3 regions were amplified. Initially, a first-round RT-PCR of the TCR CDR3 employed the HTBI primer set. TCRdb used MiXCR to reprocess the multiplex PCR reads, holding one entry per CDR3 protein. Among roughly 350,000 distinct CDR3 sequences, roughly 13% were seen once, and the ten largest hold about 37%. This clonotype turned up a few times.

The chain joins TRBV4-1 to TRBJ1-1, with TRBD1 matching 8 bases. The clonotype was recovered from a woman aged 40 to 50 with Graves' ophthalmopathy. Sample: blood. CDR3 sequence reads: CASSLIQGANTEAFF. The CDR3 region has the DNA TGCGCCAGCAGCCTTATCCAGGGGGCGAACACTGAAGCTTTCTTT.